These T cell receptor beta chains were read from a single sample in a study of beta chain features in type 1 diabetes. Sequencing used immunoSEQ multiplex PCR; TCRdb keeps in-frame clones, though not all of them. The data show 810,000 or so clones, about 17% seen once. The sequenced material came from naive CD4+ T cells from blood. These receptors originate from a woman in her late teens or twenties in good health. Both conserved end residues are part of each CDR3. The order of the fields is V gene, clone size, J gene, D gene, CDR3 DNA, CDR3 protein. The D gene is left open where the match is weak. Only part of the rows carry a size: once, few, many, or a class if the clone is expanded.

v_gene: TRBV4-2
abundance: NA
j_gene: TRBJ2-5
d_gene: NA
CDR3nt: TGTGCCAGCAGCAAAAATAGCGGAAACCAAGAGACCCAGTACTTC
CDR3aa: CASSKNSGNQETQYF

v_gene: TRBV9
abundance: NA
j_gene: TRBJ2-5
d_gene: NA
CDR3nt: TGTGCCAGCAGCGTAGCCGCTAGCTGGGAGACCCAGTACTTC
CDR3aa: CASSVAASWETQYF

v_gene: TRBV7-9
abundance: few
j_gene: TRBJ1-5
d_gene: NA
CDR3nt: TGTGCCAGCAGTCAGGACAACAATCAGCCCCAGCATTTT
CDR3aa: CASSQDNNQPQHF

v_gene: TRBV18
abundance: NA
j_gene: TRBJ2-5
d_gene: TRBD1
CDR3nt: TGTGCCAGCTCACCATTCGACAGGGTGGTTCAAGAGACCCAGTACTTC
CDR3aa: CASSPFDRVVQETQYF

v_gene: TRBV10-3
abundance: few
j_gene: TRBJ2-2
d_gene: NA
CDR3nt: TGTGCCATCAGAACCGCGCCCGCGAACACCGGGGAGCTGTTTTTT
CDR3aa: CAIRTAPANTGELFF

v_gene: TRBV2
abundance: few
j_gene: TRBJ2-6
d_gene: TRBD1
CDR3nt: TGTGCCAGCAGTCCGGGACAGGGACTCTCTGGGGCCAACGTCCTGACTTTC
CDR3aa: CASSPGQGLSGANVLTF

v_gene: TRBV28
abundance: NA
j_gene: TRBJ1-5
d_gene: NA
CDR3nt: TGTGCCAGCAGTTTATACCAGCTCCAGGGCGGTCAGCCCCAGCATTTT
CDR3aa: CASSLYQLQGGQPQHF

v_gene: TRBV15
abundance: few
j_gene: TRBJ1-5
d_gene: NA
CDR3nt: TGTGCCACCAGCAGAGTTTTGTACGAGCCCCAGCATTTT
CDR3aa: CATSRVLYEPQHF

v_gene: TRBV7-2
abundance: few
j_gene: TRBJ2-7
d_gene: TRBD2
CDR3nt: TGTGCCAGCAGCTTAGTTGGTACTAGCGGGAGTGTAGCCGAGCAGTACTTC
CDR3aa: CASSLVGTSGSVAEQYF

v_gene: TRBV7-2
abundance: NA
j_gene: TRBJ2-1
d_gene: NA
CDR3nt: TGTGCCAGCAGCCTTCTTACAGGCGCTTTAGGCAATGAGCAGTTCTTC
CDR3aa: CASSLLTGALGNEQFF

v_gene: TRBV12-5
abundance: few
j_gene: TRBJ2-3
d_gene: NA
CDR3nt: TGTGCTAGTGGTTTAAGCGGCACAGATACGCAGTATTTT
CDR3aa: CASGLSGTDTQYF

v_gene: TRBV28
abundance: few
j_gene: TRBJ2-1
d_gene: TRBD2
CDR3nt: TGTGCCAGCAGTTTGGCTAGCGGGGGGGAGCAGTTCTTC
CDR3aa: CASSLASGGEQFF

v_gene: TRBV4-3
abundance: NA
j_gene: TRBJ2-5
d_gene: NA
CDR3nt: TGCGCCAGCAGCCATGCAGGGGAAGAGACCCAGTACTTC
CDR3aa: CASSHAGEETQYF

v_gene: TRBV23-1
abundance: few
j_gene: TRBJ2-1
d_gene: TRBD2
CDR3nt: TGCGCCAGCAGTCAGATACTAGCGGGAGCTAACAATGAGCAGTTCTTC
CDR3aa: CASSQILAGANNEQFF

v_gene: TRBV6-5
abundance: NA
j_gene: TRBJ1-4
d_gene: NA
CDR3nt: TGTGCCAGCAGTTACTCCGGTCACGCCGGGGGGGAAAAACTGTTTTTT
CDR3aa: CASSYSGHAGGEKLFF

v_gene: TRBV5-8
abundance: NA
j_gene: TRBJ1-5
d_gene: TRBD1
CDR3nt: TGTGCCAGCAGCGCAGGGACAGACAGTCATAGCAATCAGCCCCAGCATTTT
CDR3aa: CASSAGTDSHSNQPQHF

v_gene: TRBV7-9
abundance: NA
j_gene: TRBJ2-2
d_gene: NA
CDR3nt: TGTGCCAGCAGCTTGATAGCGAACACCGGGGAGCTGTTTTTT
CDR3aa: CASSLIANTGELFF

v_gene: TRBV2
abundance: NA
j_gene: TRBJ2-1
d_gene: NA
CDR3nt: TGTGCCAGCAGTGATTTACTACCCGACTTCGTGAGTGAGCAGTTCTTC
CDR3aa: CASSDLLPDFVSEQFF

v_gene: TRBV7-2
abundance: NA
j_gene: TRBJ2-4
d_gene: NA
CDR3nt: TGTGCCAGCAGCCGAACGGACGGACAAAACCCTAACATTCAGTACTTC
CDR3aa: CASSRTDGQNPNIQYF

v_gene: TRBV6-6
abundance: few
j_gene: TRBJ1-5
d_gene: TRBD1
CDR3nt: TGTGCCAGCAGCCCTGACAGGGCCCCAGGGAAACAGCCCCAGCATTTT
CDR3aa: CASSPDRAPGKQPQHF

v_gene: TRBV7-2
abundance: few
j_gene: TRBJ2-3
d_gene: NA
CDR3nt: TGTGCCAGCAGCTTAACCGGCCACGCAGATACGCAGTATTTT
CDR3aa: CASSLTGHADTQYF